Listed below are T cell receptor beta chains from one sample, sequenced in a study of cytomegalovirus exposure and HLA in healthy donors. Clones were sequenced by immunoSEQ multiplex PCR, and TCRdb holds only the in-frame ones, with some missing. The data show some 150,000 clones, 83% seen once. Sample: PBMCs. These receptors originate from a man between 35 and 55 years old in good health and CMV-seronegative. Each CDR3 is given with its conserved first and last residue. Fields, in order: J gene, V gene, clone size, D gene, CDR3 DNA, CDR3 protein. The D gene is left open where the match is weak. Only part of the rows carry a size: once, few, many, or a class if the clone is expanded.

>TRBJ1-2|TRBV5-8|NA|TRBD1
TGTGCCAGCAGCCCTCCGGGACAGGCCAACTATGGCTACACCTTC
CASSPPGQANYGYTF
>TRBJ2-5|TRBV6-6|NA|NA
TGTGCCAGCAGTTACCCTCCCCAAGAGACCCAGTACTTC
CASSYPPQETQYF
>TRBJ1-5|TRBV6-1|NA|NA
TGTGCCAGCAGTCCCAGGGTGAGCAATCAGCCCCAGCATTTT
CASSPRVSNQPQHF
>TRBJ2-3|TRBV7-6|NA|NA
TGTGCCAGCAGCTCAACCAGATCGATGGGACTCCGCAGGGATACGCAGTATTTT
CASSSTRSMGLRRDTQYF
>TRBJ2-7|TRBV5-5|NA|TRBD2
TGTGCCAGCACCTGGGAGGCGGGAGCCGAGCAGTACTTC
CASTWEAGAEQYF
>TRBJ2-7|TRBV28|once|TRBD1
TGTGCCAGCAGTCTCACGGGACAGATAATCTACGAGCAGTACTTC
CASSLTGQIIYEQYF
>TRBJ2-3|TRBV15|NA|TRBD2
TGTGCCACCAGCAGAGATATGGGGGGGTATACGCAGTATTTT
CATSRDMGGYTQYF
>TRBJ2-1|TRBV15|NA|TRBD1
TGTGCCACCAGCTTGCCGGGACAGGGGGACTACAATGAGCAGTTCTTC
CATSLPGQGDYNEQFF
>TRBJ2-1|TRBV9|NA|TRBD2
TGTGCCAGCAGCGACCCTCGGGAGGACCCCTACAATGAGCAGTTCTTC
CASSDPREDPYNEQFF
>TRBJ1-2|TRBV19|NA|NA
TGTGCCACCGGACAGAACTATGGCTACACCTTC
CATGQNYGYTF
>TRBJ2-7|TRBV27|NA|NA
TGTGCCAGCAGTTTGGCAGGGCCGCAATACGAGCAGTACTTC
CASSLAGPQYEQYF
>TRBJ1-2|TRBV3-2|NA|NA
TGTGCCAGCTCCCCAGGCTACACCTTC
CASSPGYTF
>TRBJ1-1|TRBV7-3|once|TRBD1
TGTGCCAGCAGCACCCGGACAGGGTCGGACACTGAAGCTTTCTTT
CASSTRTGSDTEAFF
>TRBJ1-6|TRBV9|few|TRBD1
TGTGCCAGCAGCGTGGACAGGGGACAGTCACCCCTCCACTTT
CASSVDRGQSPLHF
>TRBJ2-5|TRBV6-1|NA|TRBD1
TGTGCCACCTCAATGGACAGGGATGGGGAGACCCAGTACTTC
CATSMDRDGETQYF
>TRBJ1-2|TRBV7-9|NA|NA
TGTTCCAGCAGCTTAGGTAGAGTCTCCTATGGCTACACCTTC
CSSSLGRVSYGYTF
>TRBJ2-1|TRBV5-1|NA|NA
TGCGCCAGCAGCTCCGGGGGTAGTTGGAATGAGCAGTTCTTC
CASSSGGSWNEQFF
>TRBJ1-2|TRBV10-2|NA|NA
TGCGCCAGCAGTGAGAGGCAGGTGGGCTACACCTTC
CASSERQVGYTF
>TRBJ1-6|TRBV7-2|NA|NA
TGTGCCAGCAGCTTTCAGGGGAATAATTCACCCCTCCACTTT
CASSFQGNNSPLHF
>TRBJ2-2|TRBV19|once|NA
TGTGCCAGTAGTATAACAGGGAACACCGGGGAGCTGTTTTTT
CASSITGNTGELFF
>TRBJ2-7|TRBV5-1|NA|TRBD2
TGCGCCAGCAGTTCTAGCGGGAGAAACTACGAGCAGTACTTC
CASSSSGRNYEQYF
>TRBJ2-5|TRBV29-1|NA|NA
TGCAGCGAGGTACTAGCTGAAGAGACCCAGTACTTC
CSEVLAEETQYF
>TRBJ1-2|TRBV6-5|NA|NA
TGTGCCAGCAGCCCCGCCGGTGGAGACAGCCGCTACACCTTC
CASSPAGGDSRYTF
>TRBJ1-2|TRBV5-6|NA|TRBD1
TGTGCCAGCAGCCCGACCGGGACAGGGGAGTATGGCTACACCTTC
CASSPTGTGEYGYTF
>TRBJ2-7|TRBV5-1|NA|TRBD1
TGCGCCAGCAGCTTGGGATACCGGGACAGTTCCTACGAGCAGTACTTC
CASSLGYRDSSYEQYF
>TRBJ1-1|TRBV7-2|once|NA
TGTGCCAGCAGCGCAAAGGGGGTTATAGGCACTGAAGCTTTCTTT
CASSAKGVIGTEAFF
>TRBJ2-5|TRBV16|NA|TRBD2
TGTGCCAGCAGCCACTGGGAGGGGTCAGAGACCCAGTACTTC
CASSHWEGSETQYF
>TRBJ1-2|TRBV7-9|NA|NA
TGTGCCAGCAGCTTAGGGGCAGGGTCAAAGGGCTACACCTTC
CASSLGAGSKGYTF
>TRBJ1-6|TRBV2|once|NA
TGTGCCAGCAGTGTACAGAGCTCCTATAATTCACCCCTCCACTTT
CASSVQSSYNSPLHF
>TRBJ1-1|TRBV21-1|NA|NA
TGTGCCAGTAGGACAGGGGTTAACACTGAAGCTTTCTTT
CASRTGVNTEAFF
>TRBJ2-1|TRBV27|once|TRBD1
TGTGCCAGCAGCCCTATCGGGACAGGGTACAATGAGCAGTTCTTC
CASSPIGTGYNEQFF
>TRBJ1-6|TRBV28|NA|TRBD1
TGTGCCAGCAGTGCCCGGGACAGGGAGGATAATTCACCCCTCCACTTT
CASSARDREDNSPLHF
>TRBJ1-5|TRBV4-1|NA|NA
TGCGCCAGCAGCCAAGTAAGCGGGAGCAGCAATCAGCCCCAGCATTTT
CASSQVSGSSNQPQHF
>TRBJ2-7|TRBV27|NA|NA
TGTGCCAGCACCCCCCAACTTCCGAACTACGAGCAGTACTTC
CASTPQLPNYEQYF
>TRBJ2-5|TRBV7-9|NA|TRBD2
TGTTCCAGCAGCTCAAACGGGGGGGTGGAGACCCAGTACTTC
CSSSSNGGVETQYF
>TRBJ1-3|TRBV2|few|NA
TGTGCCAGCAGCCGGGGAGGGGAGTACACCATATATTTT
CASSRGGEYTIYF
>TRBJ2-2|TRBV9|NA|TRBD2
TGTGCCAGCAGCGTCGGGACTAGCGGGAGGGCCTCCGGGGAGCTGTTTTTT
CASSVGTSGRASGELFF
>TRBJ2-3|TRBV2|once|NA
TGTGCCAGCACCCTTAGACAGCCAGCCTACACAGATACGCAGTATTTT
CASTLRQPAYTDTQYF
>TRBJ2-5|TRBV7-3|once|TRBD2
TGTGCCAGCAGCTTAATGGGACTAGGCGACGAGACCCAGTACTTC
CASSLMGLGDETQYF
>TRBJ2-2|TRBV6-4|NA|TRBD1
TGTGCCAGCAGACCGGGACAGTCGAACACCGGGGAGCTGTTTTTT
CASRPGQSNTGELFF
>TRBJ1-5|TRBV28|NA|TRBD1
TGTGCCAGCAGTTTGGAGACAGGGGAGGGCAATCAGCCCCAGCATTTT
CASSLETGEGNQPQHF
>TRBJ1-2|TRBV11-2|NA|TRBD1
TGTGCCAGCAGCGCACATTTGGAGGGGGCGGGTGGCTACACCTTC
CASSAHLEGAGGYTF
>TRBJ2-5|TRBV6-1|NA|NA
TGTGCCAGCAGTACGTCCCGGGGGTTTCAAGAGACCCAGTACTTC
CASSTSRGFQETQYF
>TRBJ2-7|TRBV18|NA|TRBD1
TGTGCCAGCTCACCAGGTGCGGGACAGGGGGCGCACGAGCAGTACTTC
CASSPGAGQGAHEQYF
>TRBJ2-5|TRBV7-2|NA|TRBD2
TGTGCCAGCAGCCTTCTAGCGGGGCCTCAAGAGGCCCAGTACTTC
CASSLLAGPQEAQYF
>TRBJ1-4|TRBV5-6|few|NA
TGTGCCAGCAGCTTGGGAGGTGAAAAACTGTTTTTT
CASSLGGEKLFF
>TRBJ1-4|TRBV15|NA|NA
TGTGCCACCGGCGAAGGCTGGGGGCGGACTAATGAAAAACTGTTTTTT
CATGEGWGRTNEKLFF
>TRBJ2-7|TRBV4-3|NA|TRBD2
TGCGCCAGCAGCCAGATTCTAGCGGGAACCTACGAGCAGTACTTC
CASSQILAGTYEQYF
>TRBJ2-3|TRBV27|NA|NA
TGTGCCAGCAGTTTACAACCGGGGTCAGATACGCAGTATTTT
CASSLQPGSDTQYF
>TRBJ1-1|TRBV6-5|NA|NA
TGTGCCAGCAGTACAGGGCGGACTGAAGCTTTCTTT
CASSTGRTEAFF
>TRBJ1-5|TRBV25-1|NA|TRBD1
TGTGCCAGCAGGCCGGGACAGGGTCATCAGCCCCAGCATTTT
CASRPGQGHQPQHF
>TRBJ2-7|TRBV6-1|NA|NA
TGTGCCAGCAGTGAAGCGGCCCCCTACGAGCAGTACTTC
CASSEAAPYEQYF
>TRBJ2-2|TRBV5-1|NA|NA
TGCGCCAGCCACCGAGGCAGCTCGAACACCGGGGAGCTGTTTTTT
CASHRGSSNTGELFF